One sample yielded the 15 T cell receptor beta chains listed below, sequenced in a study of blood T cell repertoires in COVID-19. Assay: immunoSEQ multiplex PCR; the TCRdb copy retains only in-frame clones and omits some. This repertoire shows approximately 240,000 clones, 83% found once; its top ten account for approximately 5.7%. The source material was peripheral blood. The receptor source for this set is a human donor in a cohort sampled during active COVID-19.

The rearrangement links TRBV29-1 to TRBJ1-2; possibly TRBD1 for D (6 bases). V was trimmed by 5 bases and J by 5 bases, leaving 15 bases between them. The CDR3 covers 13 residues. Germline V gene sequence: CDR1 SQVTM, CDR2 ANQGSEA. CDR3 in DNA: TGCAGCGTTTCTCGGACAGCCGATTATGGCTACACCTTC. Protein: CSVSRTADYGYTF.

The V call is TRBV7-9, the J call TRBJ1-2; a weak D match, TRBD1 (6 bases). Trimming took off 5 bases at V and 5 bases at J, with 15 bases between the two ends. The length of the CDR3 is 14 residues. Germline V gene lookup returns CDR1 SEHNR and CDR2 FQNEAQ (reference sequence). CDR3 sequence reads: CASSRTVYGYGYTF. Written as DNA, the CDR3 is TGTGCCAGCAGCCGGACAGTTTATGGATATGGCTACACCTTC.

V gene TRBV9 combines with J gene TRBJ1-3; tentative D call: TRBD1 (5 bases). Trimming cost V 0 bases and J 2 bases, with 6 bases left between them. Germline assignment: CDR1 SGDLS and CDR2 YYNGEE. This CDR3 comprises 14 residues. CDR3 region: CASSVEGTGNTIYF. CDR3 in DNA: TGTGCCAGCAGCGTAGAGGGGACTGGAAACACCATATATTTT.

The chain recombines TRBV9 with TRBJ2-7, with 10 bases that match TRBD2. In germline, CDR1 is SGDLS, CDR2 YYNGEE. This CDR3 is built from 16 residues. V gave up 2 bases and J gave up 2 bases; unmatched junction bases: 7. The CDR3 DNA reads TGTGCCAGCAGCGTTGCTGGGGGGACTAGCGCCTACGAGCAGTACTTC. Its protein is CASSVAGGTSAYEQYF.

This chain connects TRBV1 to TRBJ2-1; TRBD1 is the table's D call and was not checked against the DNA. TRBV1 is marked as a pseudogene. The CDR3 runs 14 residues. CDR3 loop: CTRRDRSSYNEQFF. The CDR3 nucleotides are TGCACCAGAAGAGACAGGAGCTCCTACAATGAGCAGTTCTTC.

J is TRBJ2-7 and V is TRBV5-5, with 8 nucleotides matching TRBD2. CDR3 length: 15 residues. V lost 4 bases, J lost 2 bases, and 8 bases stayed unmatched. Germline V gene sequence: CDR1 SGHKS, CDR2 YYEKEE (reference sequence). The CDR3 protein is CASSRGGREAYEQYF. Written as DNA, the CDR3 is TGTGCCAGCAGCCGAGGGGGGCGGGAGGCCTACGAGCAGTACTTC.

V gene TRBV11-2 combines with J gene TRBJ2-7, with 9 bases fitting TRBD2. V was pared by 5 bases and J by 1 base, with 6 bases of the junction left unmatched. This CDR3 has 15 amino acids. The germline V gene has CDR1 SGHAT and CDR2 FQNNGV. This chain's CDR3 is CASSPGLARSYEQYF. The CDR3 DNA is TGTGCCAGCAGCCCCGGACTAGCGCGTTCCTACGAGCAGTACTTC.

The chain has TRBV9 and TRBJ2-5, with D possibly being TRBD2 (6 bases). This CDR3 region has 15 residues. The germline gives CDR1 SGDLS, CDR2 YYNGEE. V gave up 0 bases and J gave up 2 bases, with 11 bases separating them. CDR3 coding DNA: TGTGCCAGCAGCGTAGGCGGGGCGGGGCAAGAGACCCAGTACTTC. Translated: CASSVGGAGQETQYF.

The chain uses TRBV9 and TRBJ2-7, with TRBD1 as a possible D gene (6 bases). Germline-derived CDR1 and CDR2 are SGDLS and YYNGEE. The CDR3 is 15 amino acids. Deletions cut 2 bases from V and 4 bases from J, with 16 bases between. The CDR3 region has the DNA TGTGCCAGCAGCGTCCTGGACAGCAATCGGTACGAGCAGTACTTC. This sequence encodes CASSVLDSNRYEQYF.

V and J are TRBV7-6 and TRBJ2-7; a weak D match, TRBD2 (6 bases). The CDR3 runs 15 residues. Germline CDR1 SGHVS, CDR2 FNYEAQ. Trimming left V 1 base short and J 6 bases short, with 16 bases between. DNA of the CDR3: TGTGCCAGCAGCTTAGGGTCCGGACTATCACGCGAGCAGTACTTC. This translates into CASSLGSGLSREQYF.

This clone was recorded once. V and J are TRBV5-1 and TRBJ1-2; weak D call: TRBD1 (5 bases). The CDR3 spans 15 residues. CDR1 and CDR2 from the germline V gene are SGHRS and YFSETQ. Trimming removed 0 bases at V and 2 bases at J, with 11 bases between. The CDR3 region is CASSLANAGNYGYTF. CDR3 coding DNA: TGCGCCAGCAGCTTGGCCAATGCAGGGAACTATGGCTACACCTTC. The whole variable domain, filled in from reference TRBV5-1 and TRBJ1-2, reads KAGVTQTPRYLIKTRGQQVTLSCSPISGHRSVSWYQQTPGQGLQFLFEYFSETQRNKGNFPGRFSGRQFSNSRSEMNVSTLELGDSALYLCASSLANAGNYGYTFGSGTRLTVV.

The chain employs TRBV7-3 and TRBJ2-2; D unresolved. Germline CDR1 is SGHTA and CDR2 is FQGTGA. The CDR3 contains 15 residues. Trimming took 5 bases from V and 4 from J, leaving 14 bases between them. CDR3 residues: CASSPMGSSTGELFF. The CDR3 DNA reads TGTGCCAGCAGCCCCATGGGTAGCAGCACCGGGGAGCTGTTTTTT.

The chain joins TRBV9 to TRBJ1-1, with TRBD1 matching over 8 bases. CDR1 is SGDLS and CDR2 is YYNGEE in the germline V gene. This CDR3 is 15 amino acids long. Trimming cost V 0 bases and J 6 bases; bases outside gene matches: 7. The CDR3 DNA sequence: TGTGCCAGCAGCGTAGCTACTAACAGGGGGGCTGAAGCTTTCTTT. Protein product: CASSVATNRGAEAFF. The entire variable domain, with the rest obtained from reference TRBV9 and TRBJ1-1, is as follows: DSGVTQTPKHLITATGQRVTLRCSPRSGDLSVYWYQQSLDQGLQFLIQYYNGEERAKGNILERFSAQQFPDLHSELNLSSLELGDSALYFCASSVATNRGAEAFFGQGTRLTVV.

The J gene is TRBJ2-1, the V gene TRBV29-1; 8 bases align to TRBD2. Germline CDR1 reads SQVTM; CDR2 reads ANQGSEA. CDR3 length equals 15 residues. V gave up 3 bases and J gave up 3 bases; unmatched junction bases: 7. CDR3 nucleotide sequence: TGCAGCGTTGATAAGGGGCTAGCGGGCTACAATGAGCAGTTCTTC. It is translated as CSVDKGLAGYNEQFF.

The J gene is TRBJ1-1, the V gene TRBV25-1, with D possibly TRBD1 on 6 matching bases. V lost 5 bases to trimming and J lost 1 base, with 11 bases between them. The germline V gene encodes CDR1 MGHDK and CDR2 SYGVNS. The CDR3 extends over 14 amino acids. The CDR3 loop reads CASSTKTGNTEAFF. The CDR3 DNA sequence: TGTGCCAGCAGTACAAAGACAGGGAACACTGAAGCTTTCTTT.